The 32 T cell receptor beta chains below were found in one sample sequenced in a study of blood T cell repertoires in COVID-19. Assay used: immunoSEQ multiplex PCR; TCRdb lists only in-frame clones, some missing. The table includes about 94,000 clones, 80% detected once. Input material: peripheral blood. The source is a human donor in a cohort sampled during active COVID-19.

A few counts support this clone. This sequence joins TRBV5-4 and TRBJ1-2; D may be TRBD1 (6 bases). Germline values: CDR1 SGHNT, CDR2 YYREEE (reference sequence). CDR3 length equals 14 residues. V shed 0 bases and J shed 6 bases, with 12 bases lying between them. CDR3 coding DNA: TGTGCCAGCAGCTTGGGGCAGGGGATGGATGGCTACACCTTC. It translates to CASSLGQGMDGYTF. Based on the CDR3 plus reference TRBV5-4 and TRBJ1-2, the full variable domain is ETGVTQSPTHLIKTRGQQVTLRCSSQSGHNTVSWYQQALGQGPQFIFQYYREEENGRGNFPPRFSGLQFPNYSSELNVNALELDDSALYLCASSLGQGMDGYTFGSGTRLTVV.

The genes are TRBV6-5 and TRBJ1-1, with TRBD1 as a possible D gene (5 bases). CDR3 size: 15 residues. The germline CDR1 and CDR2 sequences are MNHEY and SVGAGI. V lost 6 bases and J 1 base, leaving 15 bases between the germline ends. The CDR3, as DNA: TGTGCCAGCAGCCGGGACTTCGGGGCGAACACTGAAGCTTTCTTT. This gives the protein CASSRDFGANTEAFF.

The V call is TRBV5-1, the J call TRBJ1-5; the D gene is possibly TRBD1 (6 bases). The CDR3 totals 15 residues. V was cut by 1 base and J by 7 bases, with 15 bases left in between. Per the germline V gene, CDR1 is SGHRS and CDR2 is YFSETQ. The CDR3, as DNA: TGCGCCAGCAGCTTGTGGGGGGGGCGCGAGCAGCCCCAGCATTTT. Its translation: CASSLWGGREQPQHF. Full variable domain (missing parts from reference TRBV5-1 and TRBJ1-5): KAGVTQTPRYLIKTRGQQVTLSCSPISGHRSVSWYQQTPGQGLQFLFEYFSETQRNKGNFPGRFSGRQFSNSRSEMNVSTLELGDSALYLCASSLWGGREQPQHFGDGTRLSIL.

CDR3 amino acids: CATSERGRNQPQHF. DNA for the CDR3: TGTGCCACCAGTGAAAGGGGGCGAAATCAGCCCCAGCATTTT. The rearrangement links TRBV24-1 to TRBJ1-5; 7 bases are a match to TRBD1. J gave up 4 bases and V 4 bases, and 3 bases lay outside the gene matches. CDR1 is KGHDR, CDR2 SFDVKD, per germline. This CDR3 has 14 residues.

This clone came up once. The chain carries TRBV18 and TRBJ2-3; weak D call: TRBD1 (5 bases). CDR3 length equals 15 residues. Trimming stripped 3 bases from V and 2 bases from J, with 12 bases between. From germline, CDR1 is KGHSH and CDR2 LQKENI. This chain's CDR3 is CASSPRQKATDTQYF. For the CDR3, the DNA is TGTGCCAGCTCACCGCGACAGAAAGCCACAGATACGCAGTATTTT.

In its sample, this clone was seen a few times. The genes are TRBV28 and TRBJ1-5; D not resolved. The V end lost 6 bases, the J end lost 11 bases, and 14 bases lay between the germline ends. Germline V lookup: CDR1 MDHEN, CDR2 SYDVKM. The CDR3 totals 12 residues. The CDR3 coding sequence is TGTGCCAGCAGCCTCCCACCGGCGGCCCAGCATTTT. The encoded protein is CASSLPPAAQHF.

The gene calls are TRBV3-1 (or the pseudogene TRBV3-2) and TRBJ1-2; 9 bases are a match to TRBD1. Losses at the gene ends were 4 bases for V and 6 bases for J; bases not matched to a gene: 3. CDR1 and CDR2 from the germline V gene are LGHDT and YNNKEL (reference sequence). The CDR3 covers 13 residues. CDR3 bases: TGTGCCAGCAGCCGGGGGACAGGGAATGGCTACACCTTC. Protein sequence: CASSRGTGNGYTF.

The chain combines TRBV6-5 with TRBJ2-5; D unresolved. The V gene's germline CDR1 is MNHEY and CDR2 SVGAGI. Trimming shortened V by 2 bases and J by 6 bases, and 13 bases separated the two germline ends. The CDR3 is made up of 14 amino acids. DNA of the CDR3: TGTGCCAGCAGTTACGAGTTAGTTGCAAAGACCCAGTACTTC. Encoded protein: CASSYELVAKTQYF.

V is TRBV18 and J is TRBJ1-2, with 8 bases matching TRBD1. J gave up 6 bases and V 5 bases, and 5 bases lay outside the gene matches. This CDR3 has 13 amino acids. The V gene's germline CDR1 is KGHSH and CDR2 LQKENI. CDR3 in amino acids: CASSGPTGDGYTF. The CDR3 DNA follows: TGTGCCAGCTCAGGCCCGACAGGGGATGGCTACACCTTC. The whole variable domain, filled in from reference TRBV18 and TRBJ1-2, reads NAGVMQNPRHLVRRRGQEARLRCSPMKGHSHVYWYRQLPEEGLKFMVYLQKENIIDESGMPKERFSAEFPKEGPSILRIQQVVRGDSAAYFCASSGPTGDGYTFGSGTRLTVV.

V gene TRBV6-4 combines with J gene TRBJ1-2; D perhaps matches TRBD1 (6 bases). Germline lookup yields CDR1 MRHNA and CDR2 SNTAGT. The CDR3 length is 13 residues. Between the trimmed V and J ends, which lost 2 bases and 8 bases, there was a span of 12 bases. CDR3 residues: CASSDPGQSGYTF. The CDR3 DNA follows: TGTGCCAGCAGTGACCCCGGACAGAGCGGCTACACCTTC.

This chain connects TRBV23-1 to TRBJ2-5; no definite D call. TRBV23-1 counts as an open reading frame of uncertain function. Trimming pared 11 bases from V and 2 bases from J, leaving 18 bases between. The CDR3 extends over 14 amino acids. CDR3 sequence (DNA): TGCGCCTTCTCCTACCACGATCGGCAAGAGACCCAGTACTTC. It is translated as CAFSYHDRQETQYF.

V gene TRBV7-2 combines with J gene TRBJ1-2; 9 bases are a match to TRBD1. From germline, CDR1 is SGHTA and CDR2 FQGNSA. This CDR3 has 19 residues. The trim removed 2 bases at V and 6 bases at J, leaving 19 bases unmatched. The CDR3 coding sequence is TGTGCCAGCAGCTTAAGGGCCCCCGGGGCGGGACAGGGAGGGAATGGCTACACCTTC. This translates into CASSLRAPGAGQGGNGYTF.

V gene TRBV7-6 combines with J gene TRBJ2-5, with D maybe TRBD2 (5 bases). Between the trimmed V and J ends, which lost 5 bases and 5 bases, there was a span of 12 bases. Germline V CDR1 and CDR2: SGHVS, FNYEAQ. The CDR3 totals 13 residues. CDR3 in DNA: TGTGCCAGCAGCCCTGGGAGCCTGGAGACCCAGTACTTC. Translated, it gives CASSPGSLETQYF. Supplemented by reference TRBV7-6 and TRBJ2-5, the full variable domain reads GAGVSQSPRYKVTKRGQDVALRCDPISGHVSLYWYRQALGQGPEFLTYFNYEAQQDKSGLPNDRFSAERPEGSISTLTIQRTEQRDSAMYRCASSPGSLETQYFGPGTRLLVL.

V and J are TRBV11-2 and TRBJ2-1; tentative D call: TRBD2 (5 bases). Germline CDR1 SGHAT, CDR2 FQNNGV. V shed 1 base and J shed 0 bases, with 7 bases lying between them. This CDR3 has 15 amino acids. The CDR3 loop reads CASSLVRGSYNEQFF. Written as DNA, the CDR3 is TGTGCCAGCAGCTTAGTACGGGGCTCCTACAATGAGCAGTTCTTC.

J is TRBJ1-6 and V is TRBV3-1 (or the pseudogene TRBV3-2); 7 bases align to TRBD1. This CDR3 is 15 amino acids long. The trim removed 0 bases at V and 7 bases at J, leaving 3 bases unmatched. Germline values: CDR1 LGHDT, CDR2 YNNKEL (reference sequence). In DNA form, the CDR3 reads TGTGCCAGCAGCCAAGAAGGGGGCTGGAATTCACCCCTCCACTTT. Protein sequence: CASSQEGGWNSPLHF.

The rearrangement links TRBV19 to TRBJ1-2; 8 bases map to TRBD1. After removal of 8 bases from V and 4 bases from J, the junction contained 15 bases not matched to a gene. CDR3 length: 16 amino acids. From germline, CDR1 is LNHDA and CDR2 SQIVND (reference sequence). In DNA form, the CDR3 reads TGTGCCAGTCGACCCACCTCTCAGGGGGCGAGCTATGGCTACACCTTC. As protein: CASRPTSQGASYGYTF.

The chain employs TRBV5-6 and TRBJ2-7, with unresolved D. The CDR3 is 14 amino acids. Germline CDR1 is SGHDT and CDR2 is YYEEEE. Trimming pared 1 base from V and 8 bases from J, leaving 16 bases between. The CDR3 nucleotides read TGTGCCAGCAGCTTGATTACGAGTAGCTCTCAGCAGTACTTC. It encodes CASSLITSSSQQYF.

This chain joins TRBV7-3 and TRBJ2-3; the match to TRBD1 covers 8 bases. The V gene's germline CDR1 is SGHTA and CDR2 FQGTGA. This CDR3 comprises 16 residues. The ends lost 4 bases at V and 3 bases at J; junction bases unmatched: 9. CDR3 in DNA: TGTGCCAGCAGCTCCAGGACAGGGAGTGGAACAGATACGCAGTATTTT. As protein: CASSSRTGSGTDTQYF. The full variable domain, in which reference TRBV7-3 and TRBJ2-3 provide the parts outside the CDR3, is GAGVSQTPSNKVTEKGKYVELRCDPISGHTALYWYRQSLGQGPEFLIYFQGTGAADDSGLPNDRFFAVRPEGSVSTLKIQRTERGDSAVYLCASSSRTGSGTDTQYFGPGTRLTVL.

Note on this clone: This specimen includes other DNA sequences encoding the same CDR3. The chain links TRBV5-4 to TRBJ2-3; the match to TRBD2 covers 11 bases. V gave up 4 bases and J gave up 6 bases; unmatched junction bases: 7. The V gene's germline CDR1 is SGHNT and CDR2 YYREEE (reference sequence). This CDR3 comprises 15 residues. The CDR3 nucleotides read TGTGCCAGCAGCGGTAGCGGGAGGGGGGGGGATACGCAGTATTTT. Protein: CASSGSGRGGDTQYF.

The chain uses TRBV27 and TRBJ1-2; 10 nucleotides match TRBD1. The CDR3 totals 16 residues. The ends lost 5 bases at V and 1 base at J; junction bases unmatched: 7. CDR1 and CDR2 (germline): MNHEY, SMNVEV (reference sequence). The CDR3 spells CASSPRTGGNNYGYTF. The CDR3 DNA sequence: TGTGCCAGCAGTCCCCGGACAGGGGGTAATAACTATGGCTACACCTTC.

The chain recombines TRBV6-5 with TRBJ1-1, with D maybe TRBD1 (6 bases). This CDR3 spans 13 amino acids. The V end was cut by 10 bases, the J end by 4 bases, with 16 bases between. Germline CDR1 is MNHEY and CDR2 is SVGAGI. The CDR3 nucleotides are TGTGCCACCCGGACAGTTGTTGCCACTGAAGCTTTCTTT. Translation: CATRTVVATEAFF.

This chain links TRBV3-1 (or the pseudogene TRBV3-2) with TRBJ2-1, with 10 bases aligning to TRBD2. CDR1 is LGHDT, CDR2 YNNKEL, per germline (reference sequence). V shed 0 bases, J shed 2 bases, and the junction held 1 base outside the gene matches. The CDR3 runs to 16 residues. The CDR3 bases are TGTGCCAGCAGCCAAGAGCTAGCGGGAGCCTACAATGAGCAGTTCTTC. As protein: CASSQELAGAYNEQFF.

The chain uses TRBV18 and TRBJ1-4; the D gene is possibly TRBD1 (6 bases). Per the germline V gene, CDR1 is KGHSH and CDR2 is LQKENI. The CDR3 covers 15 residues. V was clipped by 6 bases and J by 7 bases, with 18 bases between them. The DNA for the CDR3 is TGTGCCAGCTCGTCGAACAGGGCACCCACTGAAAAACTGTTTTTT. Translation gives CASSSNRAPTEKLFF.

The CDR3 DNA reads TGTGCCAGCAGTTTGGCGTTCCGGGGAGGCGAGCAGTACTTC. As protein: CASSLAFRGGEQYF. V usage is TRBV28 and J usage is TRBJ2-7; TRBD2 is a possible D gene (6 bases). Germline V CDR1 and CDR2: MDHEN, SYDVKM. Trimming cost V 3 bases and J 6 bases, with 15 bases left between them. The CDR3 contains 14 residues.

The chain links TRBV28 to TRBJ2-6, with 8 bases identical to TRBD1. CDR3 length: 14 residues. From germline, CDR1 is MDHEN and CDR2 SYDVKM. V trimming: 4 bases; J trimming: 4 bases; junction bases outside the gene matches: 0. In DNA, the CDR3 is TGTGCCAGCAGTTGGGACAGGGGGGCCAACGTCCTGACTTTC. Protein product: CASSWDRGANVLTF. Full variable domain (rest looked up from reference TRBV28 and TRBJ2-6): DVKVTQSSRYLVKRTGEKVFLECVQDMDHENMFWYRQDPGLGLRLIYFSYDVKMKEKGDIPEGYSVSREKKERFSLILESASTNQTSMYLCASSWDRGANVLTFGAGSRLTVL.

Comment on this clone: Other DNA sequences in this specimen translate into the identical CDR3. The rearrangement joins TRBV5-1 to TRBJ2-5; maybe TRBD2 (6 bases). In germline, CDR1 is SGHRS, CDR2 YFSETQ. CDR3 length: 13 amino acids. V was pared by 4 bases and J by 2 bases, with 9 bases between. The CDR3 is CASSLGTQETQYF. Here the CDR3 DNA reads TGCGCCAGCAGCCTGGGGACTCAAGAGACCCAGTACTTC.

This sequence joins TRBV3-1 (or the pseudogene TRBV3-2) and TRBJ1-1, with unresolved D. The germline V and J ends were trimmed by 1 base and 4 bases, with 10 bases remaining between them. The CDR3 is made up of 14 amino acids. The germline CDR1 and CDR2 sequences are LGHDT and YNNKEL (reference sequence). This chain's CDR3 is CASSQVGSGTEAFF. The CDR3 nucleotides read TGTGCCAGCAGCCAAGTGGGTTCGGGCACTGAAGCTTTCTTT.

The V and J genes are TRBV27 and TRBJ2-7; 9 positions agree with TRBD2. Germline V gives CDR1 MNHEY, CDR2 SMNVEV (reference sequence). CDR3 length: 19 amino acids. V shed 1 base, J shed 6 bases, and the junction held 19 bases outside the gene matches. The CDR3 bases are TGTGCCAGCAGTTTATTATCGGCGGTGACTAGCGGAAGGATAGGCGAGCAGTACTTC. The encoded protein is CASSLLSAVTSGRIGEQYF.

The rearrangement joins TRBV5-6 to TRBJ2-7, with no clear D. V gave up 0 bases and J gave up 1 base, with 14 bases separating them. There are 16 residues in the CDR3. CDR1 is SGHDT and CDR2 is YYEEEE in the germline V gene. The DNA of the CDR3 is TGTGCCAGCAGCTTGGCCGGTCGAATTCGTTCCTACGAGCAGTACTTC. It yields the protein CASSLAGRIRSYEQYF. Supplemented by reference TRBV5-6 and TRBJ2-7, the full variable domain reads DAGVTQSPTHLIKTRGQQVTLRCSPKSGHDTVSWYQQALGQGPQFIFQYYEEEERQRGNFPDRFSGHQFPNYSSELNVNALLLGDSALYLCASSLAGRIRSYEQYFGPGTRLTVT.

The chain combines TRBV5-1 with TRBJ2-6; TRBD2 is a possible D gene (5 bases). The V end was cut by 0 bases, the J end by 1 base, with 8 bases between. The CDR3 spans 16 residues. Germline V gives CDR1 SGHRS, CDR2 YFSETQ. The CDR3 nucleotides read TGCGCCAGCAGCTTGGTTACGGGGTCTGGGGCCAACGTCCTGACTTTC. It is translated as CASSLVTGSGANVLTF.

The chain has TRBV23-1 and TRBJ2-7; TRBD2 aligns across 11 bases. TRBV23-1 has ORF status, its function being uncertain. J was trimmed by 6 bases and V by 5 bases; bases with no gene match: 9. The CDR3 sequence is 15 residues long. The DNA for the CDR3 is TGCGCCAGCAGTAGGGGACTAGCGGACCCAAGCGAGCAGTACTTC. As protein: CASSRGLADPSEQYF.

The chain combines TRBV25-1 with TRBJ2-6, with TRBD2 identical over 9 bases. From germline, CDR1 is MGHDK and CDR2 SYGVNS. J was trimmed by 1 base and V by 9 bases; bases with no gene match: 13. The CDR3 is made up of 18 amino acids. CDR3 sequence reads: CASQEGLAGSSGANVLTF. DNA of the CDR3: TGTGCCAGTCAGGAGGGTCTAGCGGGATCGTCTGGGGCCAACGTCCTGACTTTC.